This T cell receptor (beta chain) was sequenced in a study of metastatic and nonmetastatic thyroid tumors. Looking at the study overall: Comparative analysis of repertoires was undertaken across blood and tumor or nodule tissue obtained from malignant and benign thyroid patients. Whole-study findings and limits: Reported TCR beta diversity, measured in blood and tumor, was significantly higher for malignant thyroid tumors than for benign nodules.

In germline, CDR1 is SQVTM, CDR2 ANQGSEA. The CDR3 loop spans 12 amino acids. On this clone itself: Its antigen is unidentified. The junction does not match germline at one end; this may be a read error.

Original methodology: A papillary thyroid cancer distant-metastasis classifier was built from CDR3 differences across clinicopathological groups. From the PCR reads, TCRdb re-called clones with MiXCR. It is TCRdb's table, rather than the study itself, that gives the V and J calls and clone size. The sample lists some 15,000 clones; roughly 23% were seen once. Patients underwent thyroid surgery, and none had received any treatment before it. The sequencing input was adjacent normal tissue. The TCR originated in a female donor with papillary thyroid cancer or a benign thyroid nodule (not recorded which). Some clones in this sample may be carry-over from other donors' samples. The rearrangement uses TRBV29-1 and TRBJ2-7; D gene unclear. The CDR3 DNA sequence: TGCAGCGTTGCTGAGACCTCCTACGAGCACTACTTC. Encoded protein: CSVAETSYEHYF.